The T cell receptor (beta chain) under discussion was sequenced for a study of cytomegalovirus exposure and HLA in healthy donors. Trimming took 7 bases from V and 0 from J, leaving 12 bases between them. This CDR3 spans 15 amino acids. Per germline, CDR1 LNHDA and CDR2 SQIVND (reference sequence). Primers: 60 Vbeta forward and 13 Jbeta reverse. The method was immunoSEQ multiplex PCR; TCRdb's version includes in-frame clones alone and lacks a portion of them. Altogether around 180,000 clones are present, roughly 84% being singletons, with the ten largest covering approximately 0.25%. This TCR came from a boy younger than 18 in good health and CMV-seronegative. The sequenced sample consisted of PBMCs. The chain employs TRBV19 and TRBJ1-4; the D is unclear. The CDR3 nucleotides are TGTGCCAGTAAAAGCTCCCCCTCAACTAATGAAAAACTGTTTTTT. It is translated as CASKSSPSTNEKLFF.